Shown below are 2 T cell receptor beta chains from a single sample sequenced in a study of blood T cell repertoires in COVID-19. Repertoires were generated with immunoSEQ multiplex PCR, while TCRdb's copy carries only in-frame clones and drops some. The data show more than 150,000 clones, approximately 80% seen once. The material sequenced was PBMCs or T cells enriched from blood (not recorded which). The receptor source for this set is a man in his fifties or sixties who had been exposed to COVID-19.

V usage is TRBV5-4 and J usage is TRBJ2-7, with D unclear. V lost 4 bases and J 5 bases, leaving 13 bases between the germline ends. The CDR3 sequence is 13 residues long. Germline V lookup: CDR1 SGHNT, CDR2 YYREEE (reference sequence). This chain's CDR3 is CASSLGPADEQYF. In nucleotides, the CDR3 is TGTGCCAGCAGCCTTGGGCCCGCCGACGAGCAGTACTTC.

This clone was found a few times. This sample also contains other DNA sequences that code for the same CDR3. The chain employs TRBV6-5 and TRBJ1-1; no definite D call. V lost 2 bases and J lost 0, with 4 bases in between. The CDR3 loop spans 13 amino acids. From germline, CDR1 is MNHEY and CDR2 SVGAGI. The CDR3, as DNA: TGTGCCAGCAGTTACAGCTTGAACACTGAAGCTTTCTTT. It codes for CASSYSLNTEAFF.